These 26 T cell receptor beta chains were all obtained from the same sample, sequenced in a study of T cell changes during pregnancy in multiple sclerosis. Using immunoSEQ multiplex PCR, the repertoire was profiled, and TCRdb retains in-frame clones only, with some absent. The table shows 85,000 to 120,000 clones, with 92% occurring only once. This sample comprised peripheral blood, obtained after pregnancy. These receptors came from a female donor with multiple sclerosis, enrolled in a pregnancy study.

The J gene is TRBJ1-2, the V gene TRBV2; 8 bases line up with TRBD1. The CDR3 has 14 amino acids. V lost 4 bases to trimming and J lost 2 bases; unmatched junction nucleotides: 3. Germline values: CDR1 SNHLY, CDR2 FYNNEI. Written as DNA, the CDR3 is TGTGCCAGCAGTGGACAGGGGCCGAACTATGGCTACACCTTC. Translation gives CASSGQGPNYGYTF.

This sequence joins TRBV7-9 and TRBJ1-2; D is undetermined. The CDR3 is 15 residues long. V was clipped by 5 bases and J by 8 bases, with 21 bases between them. Per the germline V gene, CDR1 is SEHNR and CDR2 is FQNEAQ (reference sequence). The CDR3 protein is CASSPSSTSPQGYTF. CDR3 coding DNA: TGTGCCAGCAGCCCATCAAGTACATCGCCGCAAGGCTACACCTTC. Based on the CDR3 plus reference TRBV7-9 and TRBJ1-2, the full variable domain is DTGVSQNPRHKITKRGQNVTFRCDPISEHNRLYWYRQTLGQGPEFLTYFQNEAQLEKSRLLSDRFSAERPKGSFSTLEIQRTEQGDSAMYLCASSPSSTSPQGYTFGSGTRLTVV.

The chain couples TRBV7-9 to TRBJ1-2; D is perhaps TRBD1 (6 bases). Germline V gene data show CDR1 as SEHNR and CDR2 as FQNEAQ (reference sequence). This CDR3 has 15 amino acids. Trimming cost V 1 base and J 5 bases, with 14 bases left between them. Here the CDR3 reads CASSLVGQGIYGYTF. DNA for the CDR3: TGTGCCAGCAGCTTAGTAGGGCAGGGGATATATGGCTACACCTTC.

This sequence joins TRBV7-9 and TRBJ1-3; D is possibly TRBD1 (6 bases). The CDR3 is 13 residues long. The germline gives CDR1 SEHNR, CDR2 FQNEAQ (reference sequence). Trimming pared 6 bases from V and 7 bases from J, leaving 13 bases between. The CDR3 DNA follows: TGTGCCAGCAGTCAAGGGGGACGGAACACCATATATTTT. This encodes CASSQGGRNTIYF.

The J gene is TRBJ2-1, the V gene TRBV5-1; 7 positions match TRBD2. The CDR3 is made up of 15 amino acids. Germline CDR1 reads SGHRS; CDR2 reads YFSETQ. J gave up 0 bases and V 7 bases, and 7 bases lay outside the gene matches. The CDR3 reads CASASGLRSYNEQFF. The CDR3 nucleotides read TGCGCCAGCGCCTCGGGACTACGCTCCTACAATGAGCAGTTCTTC.

The chain joins TRBV28 to TRBJ1-3; D possibly corresponds to TRBD1 (5 bases). V lost 6 bases to trimming and J lost 2 bases, with 17 bases between them. CDR3 length: 16 amino acids. Germline V gives CDR1 MDHEN, CDR2 SYDVKM. The CDR3 DNA reads as TGTGCCAGCAGCCCCCCGGGGGTCGAACCTGGAAACACCATATATTTT. Protein sequence: CASSPPGVEPGNTIYF.

The chain is built from TRBV9 and TRBJ2-3; a possible D gene is TRBD1 (5 bases). This CDR3 region has 14 residues. CDR1 SGDLS and CDR2 YYNGEE come from the germline V gene. Deletions cut 3 bases from V and 8 bases from J, with 16 bases between. CDR3 bases: TGTGCCAGCAGCGAGGGGCAGGCGTCGGCTACGCAGTATTTT. Translation gives CASSEGQASATQYF.

J is TRBJ1-1 and V is TRBV2; 10 nucleotides match TRBD1. The germline CDR1 and CDR2 sequences are SNHLY and FYNNEI. The V gene end was trimmed by 4 bases and the J gene end by 6 bases; junction bases not matched to a gene: 11. The CDR3 covers 16 residues. CDR3 residues: CASSGPGQGLIAEAFF. The CDR3 DNA is TGTGCCAGCAGTGGACCGGGACAGGGGTTAATCGCTGAAGCTTTCTTT. Drawing the rest from reference TRBV2 and TRBJ1-1, the complete variable domain is EPEVTQTPSHQVTQMGQEVILRCVPISNHLYFYWYRQILGQKVEFLVSFYNNEISEKSEIFDDQFSVERPDGSNFTLKIRSTKLEDSAMYFCASSGPGQGLIAEAFFGQGTRLTVV.

The V call is TRBV11-1, the J call TRBJ1-1; 9 bases map to TRBD1. The CDR3 has 15 residues. Germline V lookup: CDR1 SGHAT, CDR2 FQDESV (reference sequence). The ends lost 3 bases at V and 5 bases at J; junction bases unmatched: 7. The CDR3 coding sequence is TGTGCCAGCAGCTTGGACAGGGGTTTTAGGACTGAAGCTTTCTTT. This sequence encodes CASSLDRGFRTEAFF. Together with reference TRBV11-1 and TRBJ1-1, the CDR3 gives the full variable domain: EAEVAQSPRYKITEKSQAVAFWCDPISGHATLYWYRQILGQGPELLVQFQDESVVDDSQLPKDRFSAERLKGVDSTLKIQPAELGDSAMYLCASSLDRGFRTEAFFGQGTRLTVV.

The rearrangement links TRBV7-2 to TRBJ1-6; D possibly corresponds to TRBD1 (6 bases). Trimming removed 4 bases from V and 5 bases from J, with 12 bases in between. Looked up from germline, CDR1 is SGHTA and CDR2 is FQGNSA. CDR3 length: 15 amino acids. The CDR3 sequence: CASSSRTVDNSPLHF. CDR3 sequence (DNA): TGTGCCAGCAGCTCCAGGACAGTTGATAATTCACCCCTCCACTTT.

Only one count was recorded for this clone. In DNA form, the CDR3 reads TGTGCCAGCAGTGAAGGGCGGACTAAAGGGCCCCAGCATTTT. As protein: CASSEGRTKGPQHF. V usage is TRBV6-1 and J usage is TRBJ1-5; no definite D call. This CDR3 has 14 amino acids. The germline V gene has CDR1 MNHNS and CDR2 SASEGT. The V end was cut by 1 base, the J end by 9 bases, with 13 bases between.

The chain is built from TRBV11-2 and TRBJ2-5; possible D gene TRBD1, 5 bases. There are 11 residues in the CDR3. Trimming removed 2 bases from V and 7 bases from J, with 5 bases in between. Per germline, CDR1 SGHAT and CDR2 FQNNGV. The CDR3 coding sequence is TGTGCCAGCAGCTTAAGGGGGACCCAGTACTTC. It translates to CASSLRGTQYF.

The V and J genes are TRBV18 and TRBJ1-3; 7 bases fit TRBD1. The germline V gene has CDR1 KGHSH and CDR2 LQKENI. After removal of 4 bases from V and 4 bases from J, the junction contained 7 bases not matched to a gene. CDR3 length equals 15 residues. The CDR3 here is CASSRTQGSGNTIYF. Here the CDR3 DNA reads TGTGCCAGCTCACGAACACAGGGGAGCGGAAACACCATATATTTT.

The chain joins TRBV5-4 to TRBJ2-7; TRBD2 agrees at 9 bases. This CDR3 spans 16 amino acids. Germline V gene sequence: CDR1 SGHNT, CDR2 YYREEE (reference sequence). The J segment lost 5 bases and the V segment lost 4 bases, leaving 13 bases of the junction unmatched. CDR3 coding DNA: TGTGCCAGCAGCCCAAAAGGGCTAGCGGGACCCCACGAGCAGTACTTC. Its protein is CASSPKGLAGPHEQYF.

This chain uses TRBV21-1 with TRBJ1-5; the DNA was not used to check the table's D call, TRBD1. TRBV21-1 is assigned pseudogene status. The CDR3 contains 19 residues. The DNA for the CDR3 is TGTGCCAGCAGCAAAAGGTTGGGACAGGGGGGAGAGGGCAATCAGCCCCAGCATTTT. Translation gives CASSKRLGQGGEGNQPQHF.

V gene TRBV5-8 combines with J gene TRBJ2-7; D remains ambiguous. CDR1 is SGHTS, CDR2 YDEGEE, per germline. The CDR3 extends over 12 amino acids. V gave up 7 bases and J gave up 1 base, with 9 bases separating them. This CDR3 reads CASLTLSYEQYF. The CDR3 coding sequence is TGTGCCAGCCTAACTCTGTCCTACGAGCAGTACTTC. The full variable domain, rest sourced from reference TRBV5-8 and TRBJ2-7, is EAGVTQSPTHLIKTRGQQATLRCSPISGHTSVYWYQQALGLGLQFLLWYDEGEERNRGNFPPRFSGRQFPNYSSELNVNALELEDSALYLCASLTLSYEQYFGPGTRLTVT.

This clone showed up just once. The DNA of the CDR3 is TGTGCCAGTAGGACCGGGACAGGGGTTGGGGAAGCTTTCTTT. It specifies CASRTGTGVGEAFF. The chain employs TRBV19 and TRBJ1-1; 10 nucleotides agree with TRBD1. V gave up 6 bases and J gave up 8 bases; unmatched junction bases: 9. The length of the CDR3 is 14 residues. Germline CDR1 LNHDA, CDR2 SQIVND (reference sequence).

The chain carries TRBV5-4 and TRBJ2-5; 11 bases are a match to TRBD1. With 5 bases clipped from V and 6 bases from J, the junction kept 9 bases outside the gene matches. This CDR3 region has 15 residues. Germline CDR1 reads SGHNT; CDR2 reads YYREEE (reference sequence). This CDR3 reads CASRKTGTGGKTQYF. CDR3 in DNA: TGTGCCAGCAGAAAAACCGGGACAGGGGGAAAGACCCAGTACTTC.

This clone has only one observation. In DNA form, the CDR3 reads TGTGCCAGCTCACCACCCTCCACATCAGATACGCAGTATTTT. It specifies CASSPPSTSDTQYF. The chain employs TRBV18 and TRBJ2-3; D is unresolved. CDR1 KGHSH and CDR2 LQKENI come from the germline V gene. The CDR3 covers 14 residues. Deletions cut 0 bases from V and 4 bases from J, with 8 bases between.

The CDR3 coding sequence is TGTGCCAGCAGCTTAGAGGACAGAGCTAACTATGGCTACACCTTC. Its translation: CASSLEDRANYGYTF. The gene calls are TRBV7-8 and TRBJ1-2; possible D gene TRBD1, 6 bases. CDR3 length: 15 amino acids. The germline V and J ends were trimmed by 1 base and 0 bases, with 9 bases remaining between them. Germline-derived CDR1 and CDR2 are SGHVS and FQNEAQ.

The chain joins TRBV5-1 to TRBJ1-2, with D possibly being TRBD1 (6 bases). V lost 2 bases to trimming and J lost 3 bases, with 11 bases between them. Germline lookup yields CDR1 SGHRS and CDR2 YFSETQ. This CDR3 is built from 14 residues. CDR3 loop: CASSFPDRYYGYTF. The CDR3 DNA is TGCGCCAGCAGCTTTCCGGACAGATACTATGGCTACACCTTC. Full variable domain (missing parts from reference TRBV5-1 and TRBJ1-2): KAGVTQTPRYLIKTRGQQVTLSCSPISGHRSVSWYQQTPGQGLQFLFEYFSETQRNKGNFPGRFSGRQFSNSRSEMNVSTLELGDSALYLCASSFPDRYYGYTFGSGTRLTVV.

The chain joins TRBV7-3 to TRBJ2-2; 8 bases are shared with TRBD1. The CDR3 loop spans 15 amino acids. After removal of 3 bases from V and 7 bases from J, the junction contained 7 bases not matched to a gene. The germline V gene encodes CDR1 SGHTA and CDR2 FQGTGA. Here the CDR3 reads CASSLSGGAIGELFF. DNA of the CDR3: TGTGCCAGCAGCTTGTCAGGGGGCGCAATCGGGGAGCTGTTTTTT.

This clone appeared a single time. The V call is TRBV27, the J call TRBJ2-7, with TRBD2 matching over 13 bases. V gave up 1 base and J gave up 3 bases; unmatched junction bases: 6. Looked up from germline, CDR1 is MNHEY and CDR2 is SMNVEV (reference sequence). The CDR3 runs 17 residues. CDR3 region: CASSLFSGTSGIYEQYF. Here the CDR3 DNA reads TGTGCCAGCAGTTTATTTTCCGGGACTAGCGGGATCTACGAGCAGTACTTC.

CDR3 in amino acids: CASSSTGIYGYTF. Written as DNA, the CDR3 is TGCGCCAGCAGCTCGACCGGGATCTATGGCTACACCTTC. V gene TRBV5-1 combines with J gene TRBJ1-2; D unclear. Germline CDR1 reads SGHRS; CDR2 reads YFSETQ. V dropped 3 bases and J dropped 4 bases, with 10 bases sitting between them. This CDR3 spans 13 amino acids.

The chain uses TRBV27 and TRBJ2-7, with D unclear. The CDR3 spans 10 residues. Germline-derived CDR1 and CDR2 are MNHEY and SMNVEV (reference sequence). V was trimmed by 5 bases and J by 9 bases, leaving 8 bases between them. The CDR3 region is CASSPPGQYF. The CDR3 bases are TGTGCCAGCAGTCCCCCCGGGCAGTACTTC.

V usage is TRBV7-8 and J usage is TRBJ2-1; a possible D gene is TRBD1 (6 bases). The germline gives CDR1 SGHVS, CDR2 FQNEAQ. V was clipped by 5 bases and J by 7 bases, with 18 bases between them. This CDR3 region has 15 residues. CDR3 bases: TGTGCCAGCAGCCCCCAGAGAGGGGGTGGGAATGAGCAGTTCTTC. Translation gives CASSPQRGGGNEQFF.